The subject of this entry is one T cell receptor (beta chain). Methods used by the authors: The assay estimated nucleated cells by amplifying reference gene primers. Assay: immunoSEQ multiplex PCR; the TCRdb copy retains only in-frame clones and omits some. Clonal size and the V and J genes are those of that table, whereas D and trimming came from the DNA. Of around 100,000 clones detected, about 89% appear once; the ten largest clones hold 20%. The CDR3 length is 14 residues. Germline CDR1 is ENHRY and CDR2 is SYGVKD. Trimming shortened V by 8 bases and J by 3 bases, and 16 bases separated the two germline ends. The sample belongs to a study of blood T cell repertoires in COVID-19. Study-wide context: Spain, Italy and the United States supplied samples that represented acute and convalescent COVID-19. T cells, B-cell-depleted T cells, or PBMCs provided the cDNA or gDNA that served as material.

The V call is TRBV10-3, the J call TRBJ2-5, with D possibly TRBD2 on 7 matching bases. Sequences were obtained from peripheral blood. The receptor's source is a human donor in a cohort sampled during active COVID-19. The CDR3 region is CAISGGGGEETQYF. The CDR3 DNA is TGTGCCATCTCCGGAGGGGGGGGAGAAGAGACCCAGTACTTC.